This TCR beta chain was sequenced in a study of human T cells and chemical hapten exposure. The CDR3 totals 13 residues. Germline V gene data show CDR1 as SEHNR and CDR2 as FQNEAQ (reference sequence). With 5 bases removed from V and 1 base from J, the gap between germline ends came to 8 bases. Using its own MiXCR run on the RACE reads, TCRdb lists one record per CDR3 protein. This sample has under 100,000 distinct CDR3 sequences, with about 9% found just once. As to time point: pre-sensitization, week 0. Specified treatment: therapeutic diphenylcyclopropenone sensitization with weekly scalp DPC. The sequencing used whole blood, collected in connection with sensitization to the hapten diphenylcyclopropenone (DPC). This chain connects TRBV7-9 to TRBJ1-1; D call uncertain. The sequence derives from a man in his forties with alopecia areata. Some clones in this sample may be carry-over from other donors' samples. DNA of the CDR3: TGTGCCAGCAGCAGTTCAACGAACACTGAAGCTTTCTTT. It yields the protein CASSSSTNTEAFF.